This T cell receptor beta chain was captured in a study of blood T cell repertoires in COVID-19. In the study overall: T cells, B-cell-depleted T cells, or PBMCs supplied cDNA or gDNA.

The V end was cut by 10 bases, the J end by 6 bases, with 18 bases between. The germline CDR1 and CDR2 sequences are LNHDA and SQIVND (reference sequence). The CDR3 loop spans 13 amino acids. Authors' data handling: Estimation of nucleated cell counts relied on the amplification of reference gene primers. The data were produced by immunoSEQ multiplex PCR, yet TCRdb's version contains in-frame clones alone and is incomplete. V and J calls and clone size are given by that table; D and trimming were obtained from the DNA. The sample includes around 130,000 clones, roughly 86% seen only once; the top ten take 13%.

Sequencing input: peripheral blood. The gene calls are TRBV19 and TRBJ1-2; D is perhaps TRBD1 (6 bases). The source is a human donor in a cohort sampled during active COVID-19. CDR3 residues: CAIRGPGEDGYTF. As DNA, the CDR3 is TGTGCCATCCGAGGCCCAGGGGAAGATGGCTACACCTTC.